What follows is one TCR beta chain and its context. The data originate from a study of blood T cell repertoires in COVID-19. Study context: From T cells, B-cell-depleted T cells, or PBMCs came the material, which was cDNA or gDNA.

CDR1 and CDR2 (germline): LGHDT, YNNKEL (reference sequence). There are 17 residues in the CDR3. Trimming cost V 0 bases and J 4 bases, with 16 bases left between them. Study processing details: Quantification of nucleated cells was approximated via reference gene primer amplification. Repertoires were generated with immunoSEQ multiplex PCR, while TCRdb's copy carries only in-frame clones and drops some. V and J calls plus clone size are reproduced from that table; the DNA served to infer D and trimming. The sample carries about 220,000 clones, more than 65% recorded once. The sequencing sample was made of peripheral blood. The J gene is TRBJ2-1, the V gene TRBV3-1 (or the pseudogene TRBV3-2), with D hard to call. This clonotype was sampled from a woman aged 25 to 39 who had recovered from COVID-19. CDR3 protein: CASSQDPRLPTYNEQFF. The DNA of the CDR3 is TGTGCCAGCAGCCAAGATCCGAGACTCCCGACTTACAATGAGCAGTTCTTC.